Below are 10 T cell receptor beta chains sequenced from a single sample in a study of T cell responses to AZD1222 COVID-19 vaccine. TCRdb's copy holds only in-frame clones and misses some; the assay was immunoSEQ multiplex PCR. The data hold tens of thousands of clones, with under 95% observed a single time. The input for sequencing was peripheral blood, taken 28 days after the second AZD1222 dose. The origin of the receptors is an adult who received the AZD1222 COVID-19 vaccine.

The chain employs TRBV11-3 and TRBJ2-5, with a weak D call TRBD1 (5 bases). This CDR3 is 13 amino acids long. In germline, CDR1 is SGHNT, CDR2 YENEEA. V was pared by 5 bases and J by 9 bases, with 16 bases between. CDR3 residues: CASSRGGAEAQYF. CDR3 nucleotide sequence: TGTGCCAGCAGCCGTGGTGGGGCCGAGGCCCAGTACTTC.

This chain joins TRBV11-3 and TRBJ2-5; D is tentatively TRBD1 or TRBD2 (5 bases each). The CDR3 length is 16 residues. V lost 5 bases, J lost 2 bases, and 18 bases lay in between. Germline CDR1 is SGHNT and CDR2 is YENEEA. The CDR3 region has the DNA TGTGCCAGCAGCCGGTCGTCGGGACGGGGACAAGAGACCCAGTACTTC. It encodes CASSRSSGRGQETQYF.

The chain links TRBV10-3 to TRBJ2-1; D is perhaps TRBD1 (6 bases). V was clipped by 2 bases and J by 4 bases, with 15 bases between them. The germline gives CDR1 ENHRY, CDR2 SYGVKD. The CDR3 extends over 16 amino acids. The CDR3 coding sequence is TGTGCCATCAGTGAGGGCCGGGACACCAATTACAATGAGCAGTTCTTC. Its protein is CAISEGRDTNYNEQFF.

This sequence joins TRBV5-1 and TRBJ2-5; 8 nucleotides align to TRBD2. The CDR3 covers 16 residues. Germline values: CDR1 SGHRS, CDR2 YFSETQ. Trimming removed 4 bases from V and 0 bases from J; junction bases left unmatched: 8. CDR3 residues: CASSPGGGANQETQYF. The CDR3 DNA reads TGCGCCAGCAGCCCGGGGGGGGGCGCGAACCAAGAGACCCAGTACTTC.

V usage is TRBV9 and J usage is TRBJ2-1; 7 bases are a match to TRBD2. The germline CDR1 and CDR2 sequences are SGDLS and YYNGEE. Germline trimming cut 0 bases from V and 7 bases from J; bases unmatched to any gene: 10. The CDR3 consists of 16 residues. CDR3 region: CASSVAGGSGMNEQFF. CDR3 bases: TGTGCCAGCAGCGTAGCTGGCGGGAGTGGGATGAATGAGCAGTTCTTC.

V is TRBV18 and J is TRBJ2-3; the match to TRBD2 covers 8 bases. The germline V gene encodes CDR1 KGHSH and CDR2 LQKENI. Trimming took 6 bases from V and 4 from J; bases not matched to a gene: 9. The CDR3 runs to 15 residues. As DNA, the CDR3 is TGTGCCAGCTCGCGGGATAGCGGGACCGCAGATACGCAGTATTTT. Residues: CASSRDSGTADTQYF.

V gene TRBV10-2 combines with J gene TRBJ1-3; D remains ambiguous. This CDR3 is 13 amino acids long. The germline CDR1 and CDR2 sequences are WSHSY and SAAADI. V shed 0 bases and J shed 4 bases, with 4 bases lying between them. CDR3 residues: CASSESGGNTIYF. CDR3 bases: TGCGCCAGCAGTGAGTCTGGGGGAAACACCATATATTTT.

This clone was recorded only once. The chain uses TRBV20-1 and TRBJ1-1; 7 positions agree with TRBD1. CDR1 and CDR2 from the germline V gene are DFQATT and SNEGSKA (reference sequence). The CDR3 has 11 amino acids. With V trimmed by 6 bases and J by 7 bases, 5 bases remained unmatched. In DNA form, the CDR3 reads TGCAGTGCAAGGACAGGAAATGAAGCTTTCTTT. Translation gives CSARTGNEAFF.

The chain carries TRBV12-3 or TRBV12-4 and TRBJ2-5; D is uncertain. CDR3 length: 11 residues. V was trimmed by 3 bases and J by 7 bases, leaving 6 bases between them. The CDR3 DNA reads as TGTGCCAGCAGTTTCTCCGGGACCCAGTACTTC. It specifies CASSFSGTQYF.

The chain employs TRBV27 and TRBJ1-1; D may be TRBD1 (6 bases). Germline CDR1 MNHEY, CDR2 SMNVEV (reference sequence). This CDR3 is 13 amino acids long. Trimming took 6 bases from V and 4 from J, leaving 12 bases between them. CDR3 coding DNA: TGTGCCAGCAGGAGGACAGTGGGCACTGAAGCTTTCTTT. Its translation is CASRRTVGTEAFF.